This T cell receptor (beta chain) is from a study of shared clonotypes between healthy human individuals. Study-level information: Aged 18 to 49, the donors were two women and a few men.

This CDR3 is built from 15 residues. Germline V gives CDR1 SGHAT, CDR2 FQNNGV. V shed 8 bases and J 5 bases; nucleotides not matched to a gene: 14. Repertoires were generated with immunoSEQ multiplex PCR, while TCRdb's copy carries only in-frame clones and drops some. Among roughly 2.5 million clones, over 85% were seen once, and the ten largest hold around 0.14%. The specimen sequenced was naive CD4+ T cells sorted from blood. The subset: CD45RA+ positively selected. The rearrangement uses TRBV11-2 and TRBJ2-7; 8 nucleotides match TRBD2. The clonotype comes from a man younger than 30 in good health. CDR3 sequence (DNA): TGTGCCAGCCCGCCGCGCACGGGACTAGTGAACGAGCAGTACTTC. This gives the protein CASPPRTGLVNEQYF.